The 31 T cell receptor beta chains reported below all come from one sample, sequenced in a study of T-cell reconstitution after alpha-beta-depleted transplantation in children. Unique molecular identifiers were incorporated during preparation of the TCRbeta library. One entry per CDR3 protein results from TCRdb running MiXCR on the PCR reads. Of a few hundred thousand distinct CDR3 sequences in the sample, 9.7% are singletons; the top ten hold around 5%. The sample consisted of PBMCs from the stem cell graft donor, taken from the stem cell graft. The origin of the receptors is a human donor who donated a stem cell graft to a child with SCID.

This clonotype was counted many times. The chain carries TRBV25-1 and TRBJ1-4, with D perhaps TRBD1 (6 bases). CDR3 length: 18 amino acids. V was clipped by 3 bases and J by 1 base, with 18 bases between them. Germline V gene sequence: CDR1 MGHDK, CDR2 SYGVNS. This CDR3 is CASSEVRTGFGTNEKLFF. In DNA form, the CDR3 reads TGTGCCAGCAGTGAGGTCCGTACAGGGTTCGGAACTAATGAAAAACTGTTTTTT. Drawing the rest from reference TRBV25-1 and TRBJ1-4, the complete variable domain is EADIYQTPRYLVIGTGKKITLECSQTMGHDKMYWYQQDPGMELHLIHYSYGVNSTEKGDLSSESTVSRIRTEHFPLTLESARPSHTSQYLCASSEVRTGFGTNEKLFFGSGTQLSVL.

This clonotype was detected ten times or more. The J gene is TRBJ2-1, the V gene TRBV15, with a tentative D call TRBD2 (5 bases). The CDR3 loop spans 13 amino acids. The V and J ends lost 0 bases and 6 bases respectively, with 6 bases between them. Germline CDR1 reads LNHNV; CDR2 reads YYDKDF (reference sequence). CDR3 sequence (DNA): TGTGCCACCAGCAGAGATCGGGGCAATGAGCAGTTCTTC. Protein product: CATSRDRGNEQFF.

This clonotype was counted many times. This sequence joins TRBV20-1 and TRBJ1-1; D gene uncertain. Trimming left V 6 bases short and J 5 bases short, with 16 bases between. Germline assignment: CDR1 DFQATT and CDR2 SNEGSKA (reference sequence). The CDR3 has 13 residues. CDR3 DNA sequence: TGCAGTGCAAACAGAGAGGTGGGGACTGAAGCTTTCTTT. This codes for CSANREVGTEAFF.

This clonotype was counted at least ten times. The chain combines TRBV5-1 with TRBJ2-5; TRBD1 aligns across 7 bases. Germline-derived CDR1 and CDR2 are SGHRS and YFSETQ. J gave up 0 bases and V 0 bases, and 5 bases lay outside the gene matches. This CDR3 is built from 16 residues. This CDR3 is CASSLGIQGYQETQYF. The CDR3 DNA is TGCGCCAGCAGCTTGGGGATACAGGGGTACCAAGAGACCCAGTACTTC.

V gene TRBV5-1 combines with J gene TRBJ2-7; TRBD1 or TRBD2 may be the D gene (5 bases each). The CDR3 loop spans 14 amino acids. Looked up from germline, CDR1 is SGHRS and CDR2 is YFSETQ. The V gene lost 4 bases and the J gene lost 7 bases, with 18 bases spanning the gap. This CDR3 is CASSRDGGIGEQYF. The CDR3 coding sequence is TGCGCCAGCAGCCGGGACGGTGGAATCGGGGAGCAGTACTTC.

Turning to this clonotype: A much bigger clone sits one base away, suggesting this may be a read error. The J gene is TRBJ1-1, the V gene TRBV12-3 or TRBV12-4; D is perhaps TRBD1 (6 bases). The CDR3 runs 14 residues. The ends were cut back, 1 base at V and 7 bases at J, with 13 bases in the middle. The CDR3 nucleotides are TGTGCCAGCAGTTTAGGCAGGGGAATGGATGAAGCTTTCTTT. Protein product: CASSLGRGMDEAFF.

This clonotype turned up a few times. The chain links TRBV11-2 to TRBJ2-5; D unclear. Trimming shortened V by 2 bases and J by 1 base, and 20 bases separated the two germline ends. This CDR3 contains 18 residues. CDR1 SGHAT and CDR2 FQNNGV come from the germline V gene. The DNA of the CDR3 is TGTGCCAGCAGCTTATTACTCCTCGGGCTGCATGGCCAAGAGACCCAGTACTTC. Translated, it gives CASSLLLLGLHGQETQYF.

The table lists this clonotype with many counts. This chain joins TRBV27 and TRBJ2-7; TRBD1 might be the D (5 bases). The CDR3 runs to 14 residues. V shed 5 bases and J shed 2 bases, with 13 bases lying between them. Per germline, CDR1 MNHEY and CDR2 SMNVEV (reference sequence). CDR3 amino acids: CASSADRDPYEQYF. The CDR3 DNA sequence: TGTGCCAGCAGTGCCGACAGAGATCCCTACGAGCAGTACTTC.

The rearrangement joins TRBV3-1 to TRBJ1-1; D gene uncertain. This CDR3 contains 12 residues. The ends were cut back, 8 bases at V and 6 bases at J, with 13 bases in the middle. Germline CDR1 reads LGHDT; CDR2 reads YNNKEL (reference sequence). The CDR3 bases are TGTGCCAGCGCATTTGGAAACGCTGAAGCTTTCTTT. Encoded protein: CASAFGNAEAFF.

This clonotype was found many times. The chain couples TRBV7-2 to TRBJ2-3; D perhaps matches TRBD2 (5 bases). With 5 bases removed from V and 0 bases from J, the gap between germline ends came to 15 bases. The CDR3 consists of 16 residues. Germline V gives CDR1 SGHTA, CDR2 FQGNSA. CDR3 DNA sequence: TGTGCCAGCAGCGCCCTGGCGCGGGCTAGCACAGATACGCAGTATTTT. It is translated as CASSALARASTDTQYF.

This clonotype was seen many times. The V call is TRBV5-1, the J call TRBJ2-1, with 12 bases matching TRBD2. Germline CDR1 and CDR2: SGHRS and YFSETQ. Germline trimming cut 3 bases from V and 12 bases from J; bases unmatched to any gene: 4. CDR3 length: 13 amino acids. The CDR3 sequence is CASSSPGLAGQFF. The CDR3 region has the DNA TGCGCCAGCAGCTCCCCGGGACTAGCGGGGCAGTTCTTC.

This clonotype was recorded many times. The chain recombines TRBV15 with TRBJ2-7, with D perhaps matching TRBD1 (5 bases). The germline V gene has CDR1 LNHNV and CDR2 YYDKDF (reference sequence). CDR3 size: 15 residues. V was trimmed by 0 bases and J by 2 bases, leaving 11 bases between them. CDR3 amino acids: CATSRDKTVAYEQYF. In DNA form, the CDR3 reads TGTGCCACCAGCAGAGATAAGACAGTGGCCTACGAGCAGTACTTC.

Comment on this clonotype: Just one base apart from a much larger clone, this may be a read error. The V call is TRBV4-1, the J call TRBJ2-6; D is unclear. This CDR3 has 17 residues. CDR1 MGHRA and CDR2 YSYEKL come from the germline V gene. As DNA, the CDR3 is TGCGCCAGCGGCCAAGCTGAGACCAGCTCTGGGGCCAACGTCCTGACTTTC. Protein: CASGQAETSSGANVLTF.

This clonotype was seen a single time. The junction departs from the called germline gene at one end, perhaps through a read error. The CDR3 DNA follows: TGTGCCAGCAGCCAATGGGGGAGACAGGCAGGTACTGGAGCTTTCTTT. Translated, it gives CASSQWGRQAGTGAFF. This sequence joins TRBV14 and TRBJ1-1; D may be TRBD1 (6 bases). Germline-derived CDR1 and CDR2 are SGHDN and FVKESK. The CDR3 loop spans 16 amino acids. The full variable domain, its missing parts supplied by reference TRBV14 and TRBJ1-1, is EAGVTQFPSHSVIEKGQTVTLRCDPISGHDNLYWYRRVMGKEIKFLLHFVKESKQDESGMPNNRFLAERTGGTYSTLKVQPAELEDSGVYFCASSQWGRQAGTGAFFGQGTRLTVV.

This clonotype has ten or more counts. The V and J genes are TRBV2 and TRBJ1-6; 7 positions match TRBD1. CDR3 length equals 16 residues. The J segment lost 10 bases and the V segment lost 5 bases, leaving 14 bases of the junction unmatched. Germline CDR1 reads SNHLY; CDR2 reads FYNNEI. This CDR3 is CASSLQPGTATSPLHF. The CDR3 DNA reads TGTGCCAGCAGTCTTCAACCCGGGACAGCTACCTCACCCCTCCACTTT. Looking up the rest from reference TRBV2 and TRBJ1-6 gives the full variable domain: EPEVTQTPSHQVTQMGQEVILRCVPISNHLYFYWYRQILGQKVEFLVSFYNNEISEKSEIFDDQFSVERPDGSNFTLKIRSTKLEDSAMYFCASSLQPGTATSPLHFGNGTRLTVT.

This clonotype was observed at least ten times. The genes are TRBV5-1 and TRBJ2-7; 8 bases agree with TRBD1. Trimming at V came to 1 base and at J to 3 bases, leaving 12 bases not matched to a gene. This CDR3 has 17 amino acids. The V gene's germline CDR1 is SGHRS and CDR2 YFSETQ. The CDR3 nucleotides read TGCGCCAGCAGCTTGATTGTCGTACAGGGGGGCTTCTACGAGCAGTACTTC. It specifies CASSLIVVQGGFYEQYF.

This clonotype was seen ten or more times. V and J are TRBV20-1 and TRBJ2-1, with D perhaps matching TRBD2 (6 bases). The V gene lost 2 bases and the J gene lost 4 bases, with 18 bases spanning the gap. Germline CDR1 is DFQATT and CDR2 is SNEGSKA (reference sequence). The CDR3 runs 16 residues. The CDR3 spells CSARSTQAGVYNEQFF. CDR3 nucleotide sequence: TGCAGTGCTAGATCGACCCAAGCGGGTGTATACAATGAGCAGTTCTTC.

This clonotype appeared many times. The CDR3 reads CASSLLANGDEQYF. CDR3 DNA: TGCGCCAGCAGCTTACTAGCGAACGGTGACGAGCAGTACTTC. The J gene is TRBJ2-7, the V gene TRBV5-1; 7 bases match TRBD2. This CDR3 is 14 amino acids long. Germline-derived CDR1 and CDR2 are SGHRS and YFSETQ. The junction had 7 bases not matched to a gene; V was cut back by 2 bases and J by 5 bases.

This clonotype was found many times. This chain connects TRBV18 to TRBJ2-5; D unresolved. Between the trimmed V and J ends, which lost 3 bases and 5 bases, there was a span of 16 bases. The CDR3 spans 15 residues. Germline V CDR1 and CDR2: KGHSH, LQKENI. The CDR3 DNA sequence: TGTGCCAGCTCACCGCAAGGCCGCATTTGGGAGACCCAGTACTTC. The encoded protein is CASSPQGRIWETQYF.

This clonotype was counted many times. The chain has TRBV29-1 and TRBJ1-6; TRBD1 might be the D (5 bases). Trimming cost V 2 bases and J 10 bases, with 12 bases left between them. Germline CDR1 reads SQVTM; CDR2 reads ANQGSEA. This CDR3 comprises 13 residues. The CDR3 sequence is CSVESGTGSPLHF. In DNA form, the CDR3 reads TGCAGCGTTGAATCGGGGACCGGCTCACCCCTCCACTTT. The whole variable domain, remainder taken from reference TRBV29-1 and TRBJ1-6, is SAVISQKPSRDICQRGTSLTIQCQVDSQVTMMFWYRQQPGQSLTLIATANQGSEATYESGFVIDKFPISRPNLTFSTLTVSNMSPEDSSIYLCSVESGTGSPLHFGNGTRLTVT.

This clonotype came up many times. The CDR3 loop reads CASSYEENSPLHF. The CDR3 bases are TGTGCCAGCAGTTACGAAGAAAATTCACCCCTCCACTTT. V and J are TRBV6-2 or TRBV6-3 and TRBJ1-6; D is unclear. V lost 2 bases and J lost 7, with 6 bases in between. The germline V gene encodes CDR1 MNHEY and CDR2 SVGEGT. CDR3 size: 13 residues.

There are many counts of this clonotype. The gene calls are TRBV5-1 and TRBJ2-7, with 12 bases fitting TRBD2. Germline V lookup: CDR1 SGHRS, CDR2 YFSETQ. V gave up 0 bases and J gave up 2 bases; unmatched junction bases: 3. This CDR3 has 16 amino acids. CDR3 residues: CASSLELAGGPYEQYF. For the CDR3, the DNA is TGCGCCAGCAGCTTGGAGCTAGCGGGGGGGCCCTACGAGCAGTACTTC.

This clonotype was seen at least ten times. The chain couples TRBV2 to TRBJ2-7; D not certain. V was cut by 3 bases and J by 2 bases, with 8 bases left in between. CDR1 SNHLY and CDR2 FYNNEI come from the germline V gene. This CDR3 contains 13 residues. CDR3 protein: CASSDIPTYEQYF. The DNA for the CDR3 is TGTGCCAGCAGTGATATTCCCACCTACGAGCAGTACTTC.

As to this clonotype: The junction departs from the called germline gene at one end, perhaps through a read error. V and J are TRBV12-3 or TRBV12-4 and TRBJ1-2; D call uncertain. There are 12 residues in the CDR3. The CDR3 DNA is TGTGCCAGCAGTTCAGCGAACTATGGCTACCCCTTC. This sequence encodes CASSSANYGYPF.

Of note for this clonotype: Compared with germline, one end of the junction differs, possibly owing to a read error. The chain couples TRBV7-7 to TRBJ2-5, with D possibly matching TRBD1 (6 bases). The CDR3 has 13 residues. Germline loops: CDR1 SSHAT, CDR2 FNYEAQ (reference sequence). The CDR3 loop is CASSLTGMETKYF. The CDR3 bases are TGTGCCAGCAGCTTAACAGGGATGGAGACCAAGTACTTC.

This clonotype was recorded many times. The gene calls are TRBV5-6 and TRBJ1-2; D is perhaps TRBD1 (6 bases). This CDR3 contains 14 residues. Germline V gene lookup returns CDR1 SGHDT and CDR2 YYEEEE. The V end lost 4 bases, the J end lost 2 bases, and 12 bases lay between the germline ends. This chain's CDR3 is CASSETGRNYGYTF. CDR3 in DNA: TGTGCCAGCAGCGAAACAGGGCGGAACTATGGCTACACCTTC.

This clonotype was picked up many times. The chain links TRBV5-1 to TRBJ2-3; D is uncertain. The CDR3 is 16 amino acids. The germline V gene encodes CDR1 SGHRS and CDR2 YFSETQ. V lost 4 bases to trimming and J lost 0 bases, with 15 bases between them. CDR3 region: CASSPKLFSSTDTQYF. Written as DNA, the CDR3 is TGCGCCAGCAGCCCGAAATTATTCTCTAGCACAGATACGCAGTATTTT.

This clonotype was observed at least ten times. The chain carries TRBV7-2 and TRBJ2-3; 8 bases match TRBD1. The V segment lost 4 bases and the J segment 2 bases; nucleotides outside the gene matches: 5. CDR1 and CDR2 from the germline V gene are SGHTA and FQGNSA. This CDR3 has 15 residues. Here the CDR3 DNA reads TGTGCCAGCAGCTCAGGGGGCGGGGTCACAGATACGCAGTATTTT. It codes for CASSSGGGVTDTQYF.

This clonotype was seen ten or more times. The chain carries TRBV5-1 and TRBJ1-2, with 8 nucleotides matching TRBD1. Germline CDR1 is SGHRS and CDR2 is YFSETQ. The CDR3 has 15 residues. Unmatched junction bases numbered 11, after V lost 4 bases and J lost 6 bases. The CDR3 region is CASSGWTGRFDGYTF. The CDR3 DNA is TGCGCCAGCAGCGGCTGGACAGGGAGGTTTGATGGCTACACCTTC.

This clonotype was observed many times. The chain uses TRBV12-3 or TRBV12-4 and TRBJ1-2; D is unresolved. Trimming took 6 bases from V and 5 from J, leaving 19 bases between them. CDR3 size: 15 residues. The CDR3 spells CASSQSREGLYGYTF. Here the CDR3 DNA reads TGTGCCAGCAGCCAATCGCGGGAGGGATTATATGGCTACACCTTC.

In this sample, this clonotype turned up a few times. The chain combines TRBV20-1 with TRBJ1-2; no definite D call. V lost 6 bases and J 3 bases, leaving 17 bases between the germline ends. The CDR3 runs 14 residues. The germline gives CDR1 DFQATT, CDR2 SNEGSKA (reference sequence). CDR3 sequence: CSAKDGTDYYGYTF. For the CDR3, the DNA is TGCAGTGCGAAGGATGGAACAGACTACTATGGCTACACCTTC.